The source of this T cell receptor (beta chain) is a study of early T cells in non-severe SARS-CoV-2 infection (dated by TCRdb to the early 2020s). Some background on the complete study: TCR sequencing used bulk RNA from unsorted whole blood, so alpha and beta chains could not be paired. What the research found in general, with its limitations: Matching against VDJdb was skewed toward anti-spike CD8 responses, likely underestimated virus-specific expansions, and missed private and CD4 specificities.

The CDR3 covers 12 residues, taking in both the cysteine and the phenylalanine. Left in the record is the CDR3 DNA by itself, 36 bases read in frame from the first base. V and J lose 5 bases and 10 bases, and a span of 12 bases separates them. The germline V gene specifies MDHEN as CDR1 and SYDVKM as CDR2. The study was a case-control design nested within a healthcare worker cohort in London, UK, with weekly nasopharyngeal swab PCR tests and blood sampling. Healthcare workers were enrolled in the week of the UK lockdown, from 23 to 31 March 2020, and were followed every week for up to roughly 16 weeks. This clonotype was observed a handful of times. Its antigen specificity is not known. Base qualities were left out, and no much larger clone turns up one base away. Receptor amplification or capture employed 5' RACE. The sequencer was a NextSeq 500. Unique molecular identifiers were attached to individual cDNA molecules in the TCR library protocol so that sequencing error and PCR bias could be corrected. TCR alpha and beta chains were both sequenced, and the abundances of alpha and beta sequences in each sample were closely correlated with each other. Regarding the original processing steps: Decombinator V4 was used to perform V gene, J gene and CDR3 annotation of TCR sequences. TCRs were defined as expanded if a significant change between any two time points was detected under a Poisson model with p below 0.0001. TCR abundances were normalised to the total number of TCRs sequenced in each sample and reported as counts per million. TRAV1-2 paired with TRAJ12, TRAJ20 or TRAJ33 defined MAIT TCRs, while TRAV10 paired with TRAJ18 defined iNKT TCRs. VDJdb, accessed on 1 November 2021, was searched for TCRs annotated for CMV, EBV and SARS-CoV-2, and TCRs annotated for more than one antigen were excluded. The public reads were quality trimmed at Q25 with fastp and then assembled into clones with MiXCR by TCRdb, keeping productive beta chains. Each entry is one CDR3 protein sequence, shown with its most common DNA and genes. TCRdb's processing, not the authors', yielded these V and J calls. The sample has 100,000 or so distinct CDR3 sequences on record, around 13% of them singletons. Jointly, the top ten make up roughly 6.3% of the sample.

The rearranged chain carries TRBV28 and TRBJ2-1; no D gene is confidently identified. The sequence was collected from an adult who was a healthcare worker with PCR-confirmed SARS-CoV-2 infection or an uninfected control (not recorded which). Source material: whole blood. The CDR3 reads CASSKLTREQFF. The bases are TGTGCCAGCAGTAAATTGACTCGCGAGCAGTTCTTC.